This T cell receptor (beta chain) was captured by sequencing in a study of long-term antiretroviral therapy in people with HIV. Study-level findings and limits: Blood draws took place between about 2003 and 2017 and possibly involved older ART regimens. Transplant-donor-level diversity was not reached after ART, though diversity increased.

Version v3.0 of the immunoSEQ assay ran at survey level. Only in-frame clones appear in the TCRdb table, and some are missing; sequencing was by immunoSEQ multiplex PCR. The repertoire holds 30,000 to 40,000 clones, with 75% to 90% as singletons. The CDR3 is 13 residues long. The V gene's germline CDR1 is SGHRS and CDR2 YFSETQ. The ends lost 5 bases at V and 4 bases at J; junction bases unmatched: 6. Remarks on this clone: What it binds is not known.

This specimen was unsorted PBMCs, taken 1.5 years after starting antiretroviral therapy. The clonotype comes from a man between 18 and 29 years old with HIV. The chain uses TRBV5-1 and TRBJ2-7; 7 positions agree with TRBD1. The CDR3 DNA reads TGCGCCAGCAGGGGGGACAGTCCTTACGAGCAGTACTTC. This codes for CASRGDSPYEQYF. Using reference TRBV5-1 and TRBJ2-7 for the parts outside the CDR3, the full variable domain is KAGVTQTPRYLIKTRGQQVTLSCSPISGHRSVSWYQQTPGQGLQFLFEYFSETQRNKGNFPGRFSGRQFSNSRSEMNVSTLELGDSALYLCASRGDSPYEQYFGPGTRLTVT.